Listed here are 16 T cell receptor beta chains from one sample, sequenced in a study of blood T cell repertoires in COVID-19. Using immunoSEQ multiplex PCR, the repertoire was profiled, and TCRdb retains in-frame clones only, with some absent. The repertoire holds 200,000 to 250,000 clones, roughly nine tenths seen once, with approximately 3.1% in the top ten. Sequencing input: PBMCs or T cells enriched from blood (not recorded which). These receptors were collected from a woman aged 45-65 years in a cohort exposed to, infected with or recovered from COVID-19 (not recorded which).

The chain couples TRBV20-1 to TRBJ2-3; 7 bases match TRBD1. V lost 5 bases, J lost 5 bases, and 1 base stayed unmatched. The germline V gene encodes CDR1 DFQATT and CDR2 SNEGSKA (reference sequence). The CDR3 runs to 11 residues. In DNA, the CDR3 is TGCAGTGCTGACAGGGAAGATACGCAGTATTTT. Amino acid sequence: CSADREDTQYF.

The chain joins TRBV5-6 to TRBJ1-1, with no clear D. CDR1 is SGHDT, CDR2 YYEEEE, per germline. The CDR3 runs 14 residues. Trimming pared 0 bases from V and 0 bases from J, leaving 6 bases between. The CDR3 bases are TGTGCCAGCAGCTTGGGTCATTTGAACACTGAAGCTTTCTTT. Translating gives CASSLGHLNTEAFF.

The chain links TRBV7-9 to TRBJ2-3, with 8 bases matching TRBD2. Trimming cost V 7 bases and J 2 bases; bases outside gene matches: 11. CDR1 and CDR2 from the germline V gene are SEHNR and FQNEAQ (reference sequence). The CDR3 extends over 16 amino acids. The CDR3 protein is CASTPVGTRITDTQYF. The CDR3 DNA reads TGTGCCAGCACCCCCGTCGGGACTAGGATCACAGATACGCAGTATTTT.

The chain employs TRBV28 and TRBJ1-2; 8 bases map to TRBD1. CDR1 and CDR2 (germline): MDHEN, SYDVKM. The CDR3 sequence is 15 residues long. Trimming removed 1 base from V and 2 bases from J; junction bases left unmatched: 3. The CDR3 DNA follows: TGTGCCAGCAGTTTATTCAGGACAGGGAACTATGGCTACACCTTC. Translated: CASSLFRTGNYGYTF.

The chain carries TRBV5-4 and TRBJ1-6; possible D gene TRBD1, 5 bases. The CDR3 spans 14 residues. Germline V gene lookup returns CDR1 SGHNT and CDR2 YYREEE (reference sequence). The V gene lost 2 bases and the J gene lost 8 bases, with 11 bases spanning the gap. The CDR3 spells CASSFAGRDSPLHF. The CDR3 DNA follows: TGTGCCAGCAGCTTTGCAGGGAGGGATTCACCCCTCCACTTT.

The chain has TRBV6-6 and TRBJ2-2, with D possibly being TRBD2 (5 bases). The V gene's germline CDR1 is MNHNY and CDR2 SVGAGI (reference sequence). V was cut by 2 bases and J by 3 bases, with 7 bases left in between. This CDR3 has 14 residues. The CDR3 DNA reads TGTGCCAGCAGTTACCGGCGGGACACCGGGGAGCTGTTTTTT. Its translation: CASSYRRDTGELFF.

This clone was detected once. The rearrangement joins TRBV30 to TRBJ1-1, with D possibly matching TRBD1 (5 bases). Germline CDR1 reads GTSNPN; CDR2 reads SVGIG (reference sequence). V was pared by 3 bases and J by 5 bases, with 13 bases between. This CDR3 is built from 13 residues. In DNA form, the CDR3 reads TGTGCCTGGAGGGGGCAGGGTGGAACTGAAGCTTTCTTT. Protein: CAWRGQGGTEAFF.

This clone was seen only once. As DNA, the CDR3 is TGTGCCAGCAGCTTGATCAGGTCAAATTCACCCCTCCACTTT. It yields the protein CASSLIRSNSPLHF. The rearrangement uses TRBV5-6 and TRBJ1-6; no firm D call. The CDR3 runs 14 residues. CDR1 is SGHDT and CDR2 is YYEEEE in the germline V gene. The ends were cut back, 1 base at V and 7 bases at J, with 9 bases in the middle.

The chain has TRBV6-1 and TRBJ1-1; no reliable D call. The CDR3 is 17 amino acids. V lost 2 bases and J lost 3, with 19 bases in between. Germline-derived CDR1 and CDR2 are MNHNS and SASEGT. Written as DNA, the CDR3 is TGTGCCAGCAGTGAAACCCCTCGCCGTGGCGAGGACACTGAAGCTTTCTTT. This gives the protein CASSETPRRGEDTEAFF.

The chain employs TRBV3-1 (or the pseudogene TRBV3-2) and TRBJ1-3, with D unclear. The V gene's germline CDR1 is LGHDT and CDR2 YNNKEL (reference sequence). V was cut by 2 bases and J by 3 bases, with 2 bases left in between. The CDR3 sequence is 12 residues long. CDR3: CASSQHGNTIYF. DNA for the CDR3: TGTGCCAGCAGCCAACATGGAAACACCATATATTTT.

The chain combines TRBV30 with TRBJ1-2; TRBD1 matches 7 bases. The CDR3 contains 14 residues. Germline-derived CDR1 and CDR2 are GTSNPN and SVGIG (reference sequence). V lost 3 bases, J lost 0 bases, and 4 bases stayed unmatched. The DNA of the CDR3 is TGTGCCTGGAGCTCCACAGGGGCTAACTATGGCTACACCTTC. It encodes CAWSSTGANYGYTF.

The CDR3 is CASSSLTREAGYTF. The CDR3 region has the DNA TGCGCCAGCAGCTCCCTGACCAGGGAGGCTGGCTACACCTTC. This chain links TRBV4-3 with TRBJ1-2; TRBD1 is a possible D gene (5 bases). This CDR3 comprises 14 residues. Germline V lookup: CDR1 LGHNA, CDR2 YSLEER. V was clipped by 5 bases and J by 7 bases, with 17 bases between them.

This clone was recorded once. The chain has TRBV5-4 and TRBJ1-5; 7 nucleotides agree with TRBD1. CDR1 and CDR2 from the germline V gene are SGHNT and YYREEE (reference sequence). V shed 4 bases and J 3 bases; nucleotides not matched to a gene: 1. The CDR3 is made up of 13 amino acids. CDR3 in DNA: TGTGCCAGCAGCACAGGGGCCAATCAGCCCCAGCATTTT. It yields the protein CASSTGANQPQHF.

The chain has TRBV7-4 and TRBJ1-2; 7 bases align to TRBD1. CDR1 and CDR2 from the germline V gene are SGHVT and SQSDAQ. This CDR3 comprises 17 residues. Trimming removed 3 bases from V and 2 bases from J; junction bases left unmatched: 12. The CDR3 spells CASSFGDSAYRNYGYTF. DNA for the CDR3: TGTGCCAGCAGCTTTGGGGACAGCGCGTATAGGAACTATGGCTACACCTTC.

The V gene is TRBV6-5, the J gene TRBJ1-2, with a weak D call TRBD1 (6 bases). CDR3 length: 13 residues. Germline assignment: CDR1 MNHEY and CDR2 SVGAGI. Between the trimmed V and J ends, which lost 4 bases and 4 bases, there was a span of 10 bases. The CDR3 is CASSLDSLYGYTF. The CDR3, as DNA: TGTGCCAGCAGTTTGGACAGCCTCTATGGCTACACCTTC.

V gene TRBV5-6 combines with J gene TRBJ1-6; D perhaps matches TRBD1 (5 bases). The CDR3 spans 14 residues. CDR1 and CDR2 (germline): SGHDT, YYEEEE. The germline V and J ends were trimmed by 2 bases and 7 bases, with 10 bases remaining between them. The chain's CDR3 is CASSFGRANSPLHF. The DNA for the CDR3 is TGTGCCAGCAGCTTTGGCAGGGCGAATTCACCCCTCCACTTT.